The clone carrying this TCR beta chain turned up a few times. Its target is not known. From the reads, TCRdb called clonotypes with MiXCR, one entry per CDR3 protein. The sample yields about 920,000 distinct CDR3 sequences, approximately 33% seen once. These data come from a study of T cell repertoires in cytomegalovirus infection. Study-level information: Carrying CMV and the relevant HLA type showed in public TCR beta signatures.

The CDR3 extends over 13 amino acids. Trimming cost V 5 bases and J 6 bases; bases outside gene matches: 4. Germline V gene lookup returns CDR1 MGHRA and CDR2 YSYEKL. This rearrangement joins TRBV4-1 to TRBJ2-1, with 7 nucleotides matching TRBD1. Specimen: cultured CD8+ T cells from PBMCs, collected from culture after CMV antigen stimulation. The receptor was derived from a human donor in good health (CMV status not recorded). Some clones in this sample may be carry-over from other donors' samples. CDR3 residues: CASSYRQGNEQFF. The CDR3 DNA sequence: TGCGCCAGCAGCTATAGACAGGGCAATGAGCAGTTCTTC.